This TCR beta chain was sequenced for a study of neurological immune-mediated disorders (dated by TCRdb to between 2018 and 2021). At the level of the whole study: Among the approximately 34 multiple sclerosis patients, approximately 30 had relapsing-remitting MS and 3 had secondary progressive MS. Alongside PBMC samples, the set of 80 to 130 TCR-beta libraries contained longitudinal samples, technical triplicates, and paired CD4+ and CD8+ T-cell subsets that had been sorted. The cohort comprised about 68 subjects: roughly 15 HAM/TSP patients, 34 multiple sclerosis patients and around 20 healthy controls. Peripheral blood TCR-beta repertoires from patients with HTLV-I-associated myelopathy (HAM/TSP), patients with multiple sclerosis, and healthy controls were compared in the study using UMI-based sequencing.

To synthesize cDNA, template-switch 5'RACE was performed with a primer carrying a 10-nucleotide random unique molecular identifier so that each TCR transcript was tagged. Every sequencing run covered 15-18 subjects and yielded more than 170 million TCR-beta sequences. Total RNA was extracted with the RNeasy kit. Using the KAPA Real-time Library Amplification kit, TCR-beta VDJ regions were amplified with primers for the TCR constant region and the 5'RACE anchor. Sample indexes and Illumina adaptors were added in a first PCR, and a second PCR then increased library yield. After purification with Ampure beads, the TCR product of roughly 650 bp was size-selected on a 2% E-gel SizeSelection system. Before pooling, libraries had their quality checked on a Bioanalyzer, their concentration measured with Qubit, and their quantity determined with the Kapa Library Quantification kit. Libraries were sequenced paired-end 2 x 150 bp on an Illumina HiSeq 2500. To increase sequence diversity, roughly 24-30% phiX was spiked into each library pool. The authors processed their data as follows. The UMI-based MiGEC pipeline processed quality-filtered reads and removed over 80% of raw TCR sequences during error correction. IMGT germline references were used for aligning VDJ genes, and each clonotype was defined as a unique CDR3 amino acid sequence together with its V-J genes. Clonal expansion, Shannon diversity and CDR3 relatedness were evaluated with VDJtools (CalcPairwiseDistances, ClusterSamples), while phylogenetic trees were built in CLCbio workbench. Clones with at least 8 unique UMIs were defined as expanded, with this threshold being based on coefficient-of-variation modelling across technical triplicates. The raw public data were reprocessed by TCRdb itself: fastp quality trimming at Q25, MiXCR clonotype calling, in-frame beta chains only. Identical CDR3 protein sequences are pooled into one entry, listed with their most common genes and DNA. These V and J calls rely on TCRdb rather than the paper's analysis. The sample includes about 48,000 distinct CDR3 sequences, with 5.8% observed a single time. The ten largest clones capture approximately 1.3% of the sample.

This clonotype was observed many times. Its antigen is currently not known. No much larger clonotype is one base removed from it; base qualities were not supplied. Here is what the overall study found, with its caveats: No association of the MS cluster with clinical or MRI features was observed, and the need for larger cohorts was stated by the authors. No identical CDR3 amino acid sequences were shared among expanded clones across subjects, suggesting private TCR-beta repertoires in all groups. Repertoires from 18 of 34 MS patients were grouped by phylogenetic analysis into a cluster of related CDR3 sequences, suggesting a possible repertoire-level signature. TCR clonal expansion was greatest in HAM/TSP patients and smallest in MS patients, who ranked below even healthy controls.

From the germline V gene (reference sequence), CDR1 is LNHDA and CDR2 is SQIVND. Trimming removed 6 bases from V and 4 bases from J; the gene matches leave 5 bases unexplained. The CDR3 goes from the cysteine to the phenylalanine over 14 residues. This entry keeps only the CDR3 DNA: 42 bases, framed from base 1. Sorted-subset TCR libraries were prepared from around 1 million sorted CD4+ or CD8+ T cells. The multiple sclerosis patients were enrolled in a US clinical protocol that used magnetic resonance imaging to evaluate disease progression. Peripheral blood was subjected to Ficoll-Hypaque density gradient centrifugation to isolate PBMCs, which were then cryopreserved in liquid nitrogen. The study also sequenced paired sorted CD4+ and CD8+ subsets from healthy controls, HAM/TSP patients and MS patients.

This sequence uses TRBV19 and TRBJ1-1; 10 bases in the middle match TRBD1. The sequence was obtained from a woman aged 18-30 years with multiple sclerosis. The sequenced material came from CD4+ T cells from blood. The CDR3 sequence is CASRRQGAVTEAFF. The base sequence is TGTGCCAGTAGACGACAGGGGGCTGTCACTGAAGCTTTCTTT. The full variable domain, with segments outside the CDR3 supplied by the reference TRBV19 and TRBJ1-1 proteins, appears as DGGITQSPKYLFRKEGQNVTLSCEQNLNHDAMYWYRQDPGQGLRLIYYSQIVNDFQKGDIAEGYSVSREKKESFPLTVTSAQKNPTAFYLCASRRQGAVTEAFFGQGTRLTVV.